The 11 T cell receptor beta chains below come from one sample, sequenced in a study of blood T cell repertoires in COVID-19. TCRdb's table, derived via immunoSEQ multiplex PCR, lists solely in-frame clones and lacks some. In the table there are 85,000 to 130,000 clones, roughly 92% of which are singletons. Source material: peripheral blood. The receptors come from a man in his 60s with acute or convalescent COVID-19.

This sequence joins TRBV7-8 and TRBJ2-1, with 7 bases lining up with TRBD2. The junction had 1 base not matched to a gene; V was cut back by 1 base and J by 1 base. Germline V CDR1 and CDR2: SGHVS, FQNEAQ. The CDR3 is 15 amino acids. The CDR3 nucleotides read TGTGCCAGCAGCTTAGGACTAGCTTCCTACAATGAGCAGTTCTTC. It encodes CASSLGLASYNEQFF.

The chain carries TRBV2 and TRBJ2-7; 9 positions agree with TRBD2. The junction had 14 bases not matched to a gene; V was cut back by 7 bases and J by 4 bases. This CDR3 comprises 16 residues. Germline V lookup: CDR1 SNHLY, CDR2 FYNNEI. The DNA for the CDR3 is TGTGCCAGCACCCGAGGGGGAGGGACTAGCACTTACGAGCAGTACTTC. It translates to CASTRGGGTSTYEQYF.

This rearrangement joins TRBV3-1 (or the pseudogene TRBV3-2) to TRBJ1-1, with 8 bases matching TRBD1. The CDR3 covers 15 residues. Germline V gene data show CDR1 as LGHDT and CDR2 as YNNKEL (reference sequence). V trimming: 1 base; J trimming: 5 bases; junction bases outside the gene matches: 6. CDR3 protein: CASSQGVTGGTEAFF. CDR3 coding DNA: TGTGCCAGCAGCCAAGGGGTAACAGGGGGGACTGAAGCTTTCTTT.

This clone was detected only a few times. The V call is TRBV3-1 (or the pseudogene TRBV3-2), the J call TRBJ2-2, with 7 nucleotides matching TRBD2. CDR1 is LGHDT, CDR2 YNNKEL, per germline (reference sequence). The CDR3 extends over 15 amino acids. With 6 bases clipped from V and 6 bases from J, the junction kept 10 bases outside the gene matches. CDR3 DNA sequence: TGTGCCAGCAGTCCCAGAGCGGGGTTAGCCGGGGAGCTGTTTTTT. Translated, it gives CASSPRAGLAGELFF.

The J gene is TRBJ1-4, the V gene TRBV19, with TRBD1 as a possible D gene (6 bases). The V gene's germline CDR1 is LNHDA and CDR2 SQIVND (reference sequence). Between the trimmed V and J ends, which lost 1 base and 7 bases, there was a span of 13 bases. This CDR3 contains 15 residues. The CDR3 spells CASSIGTGWGEKLFF. The CDR3 nucleotides are TGTGCCAGTAGTATAGGAACAGGGTGGGGTGAAAAACTGTTTTTT.

The V gene is TRBV10-3, the J gene TRBJ2-3, with TRBD1 matching 7 bases. Germline CDR1 and CDR2: ENHRY and SYGVKD. The CDR3 contains 17 residues. Losses at the gene ends were 3 bases for V and 2 bases for J; bases not matched to a gene: 11. CDR3 in amino acids: CAISDPDQGEHTDTQYF. The CDR3 DNA sequence: TGTGCCATCAGTGACCCCGATCAGGGGGAACACACAGATACGCAGTATTTT.

The V and J genes are TRBV5-1 and TRBJ2-3, with D possibly TRBD2 on 6 matching bases. CDR3 length: 16 residues. From germline, CDR1 is SGHRS and CDR2 YFSETQ. V was shortened by 0 bases and J by 3 bases, with 14 bases between the two germline ends. CDR3 DNA sequence: TGCGCCAGCAGCTTGGTGTCGGGAGTCGTAACAGATACGCAGTATTTT. It codes for CASSLVSGVVTDTQYF.

The chain combines TRBV11-2 with TRBJ1-2; 9 bases are shared with TRBD1. V gave up 3 bases and J gave up 2 bases; unmatched junction bases: 1. Germline V CDR1 and CDR2: SGHAT, FQNNGV. The CDR3 loop spans 14 amino acids. This chain's CDR3 is CASSFGTGNYGYTF. The CDR3 bases are TGTGCCAGCAGCTTCGGGACAGGGAACTATGGCTACACCTTC. The full variable domain, in which reference TRBV11-2 and TRBJ1-2 provide the parts outside the CDR3, is EAGVAQSPRYKIIEKRQSVAFWCNPISGHATLYWYQQILGQGPKLLIQFQNNGVVDDSQLPKDRFSAERLKGVDSTLKIQPAKLEDSAVYLCASSFGTGNYGYTFGSGTRLTVV.

The V and J genes are TRBV6-4 and TRBJ2-5; TRBD2 agrees at 11 bases. Germline V gene data show CDR1 as MRHNA and CDR2 as SNTAGT. V trimming: 2 bases; J trimming: 4 bases; junction bases outside the gene matches: 21. This CDR3 is built from 21 residues. This chain's CDR3 is CASSDNPRLAGLHTPPETQYF. As DNA, the CDR3 is TGTGCCAGCAGTGACAATCCGAGACTAGCGGGACTGCACACCCCCCCAGAGACCCAGTACTTC.

This clone was observed once. The chain is built from TRBV30 and TRBJ2-3; D gene ambiguous. V lost 4 bases to trimming and J lost 4 bases, with 6 bases between them. The CDR3 is made up of 11 amino acids. Germline-derived CDR1 and CDR2 are GTSNPN and SVGIG (reference sequence). CDR3 nucleotides: TGTGCCTGGACCCCAGCAGATACGCAGTATTTT. It yields the protein CAWTPADTQYF.

The chain uses TRBV29-1 and TRBJ2-3, with 10 bases fitting TRBD2. In germline, CDR1 is SQVTM, CDR2 ANQGSEA. The CDR3 length is 14 residues. The CDR3 region is CTCSGLAATDTQYF. DNA of the CDR3: TGCACCTGCTCAGGACTAGCGGCCACAGATACGCAGTATTTT.